This TCR beta chain comes out of a study of breast tumors, draining lymph nodes, adjacent tissues. General observations from the study: The lymph node origin of tumor T cells was framed as consistent with a hypothesis, not demonstrated. Most tumor T cells seemingly derive from lymph node, then expand in tumor. Tumor repertoires ranked between lymph nodes and nontumor tissue in diversity, with V and J gene preferences.

Each CDR3 protein is one row after TCRdb ran MiXCR on the multiplex PCR reads. This sample has about 200,000 distinct CDR3 sequences, with 31% found just once. This clonotype came up many times. Its matching antigen is unknown. V lost 0 bases, J lost 0 bases, and 15 bases lay in between. This CDR3 comprises 18 residues. CDR1 SGDLS and CDR2 YYNGEE come from the germline V gene. Axillary draining lymph nodes of breast cancer patients supplied the node samples. This rearrangement joins TRBV9 to TRBJ1-4; possible D gene TRBD1, 5 bases. The TCR sequence derives from a female donor with breast cancer. Some clones in this sample may be carry-over from other donors' samples. The sequencing sample was made of axillary lymph node tissue. CDR3: CASSVEAGNLATNEKLFF. In nucleotides, the CDR3 is TGTGCCAGCAGCGTAGAGGCAGGGAACCTTGCAACTAATGAAAAACTGTTTTTT.